A selection of T cell receptor beta chains follows, all from one sample in a study of blood T cell repertoires in COVID-19. Clones were sequenced by immunoSEQ multiplex PCR, and TCRdb holds only the in-frame ones, with some missing. The sample has 200,000 to 250,000 clones, roughly 86% seen once; the top ten hold approximately 1.7%. The sequenced material came from PBMCs or T cells enriched from blood (not recorded which). These receptor sequences come from a woman aged 50 to 65 who had recovered from COVID-19. CDR3s include the opening cysteine and the closing phenylalanine or tryptophan. D genes are given only for firm matches. Clone size is stated in some rows and not others, as once, few, many or a class when expanded.

j_gene: TRBJ1-1
len: 13
v_gene: TRBV18
abundance: .
d_gene: .
CDR3aa: CASSQTLNTEAFF
CDR3nt: TGTGCCAGCTCACAAACACTGAACACTGAAGCTTTCTTT

j_gene: TRBJ2-7
len: 13
v_gene: TRBV6-5
abundance: .
d_gene: TRBD1
CDR3aa: CASSSDRDNEQYF
CDR3nt: TGTGCCAGCAGTTCGGACAGGGACAACGAGCAGTACTTC

j_gene: TRBJ2-1
len: 13
v_gene: TRBV14
abundance: few
d_gene: .
CDR3aa: CASSQGGVNEQFF
CDR3nt: TGTGCCAGCAGCCAAGGAGGCGTCAATGAGCAGTTCTTC

j_gene: TRBJ1-1
len: 14
v_gene: TRBV5-1
abundance: .
d_gene: .
CDR3aa: CASSPQSQMAEGFF
CDR3nt: TGCGCCAGCAGCCCCCAATCTCAGATGGCGGAAGGTTTCTTT

j_gene: TRBJ2-7
len: 15
v_gene: TRBV6-5
abundance: .
d_gene: .
CDR3aa: CASSLSAVGVYEQYF
CDR3nt: TGTGCCAGCAGTTTGTCGGCTGTAGGGGTTTACGAGCAGTACTTC

j_gene: TRBJ1-3
len: 15
v_gene: TRBV19
abundance: .
d_gene: .
CDR3aa: CASSFERASGNTIYF
CDR3nt: TGTGCCAGTAGTTTCGAGAGGGCCTCTGGAAACACCATATATTTT

j_gene: TRBJ2-3
len: 20
v_gene: TRBV10-2
abundance: .
d_gene: TRBD2
CDR3aa: CASHHNSSPLAGRVGDTQYF
CDR3nt: TGCGCCAGCCACCACAACAGCAGTCCGCTAGCGGGAAGGGTCGGAGATACGCAGTATTTT

j_gene: TRBJ2-5
len: 18
v_gene: TRBV5-8
abundance: .
d_gene: TRBD1
CDR3aa: CASSLDGDRGRGMETQYF
CDR3nt: TGTGCCAGCAGCTTGGACGGGGACAGGGGGCGAGGTATGGAGACCCAGTACTTC

j_gene: TRBJ1-2
len: 15
v_gene: TRBV27
abundance: .
d_gene: .
CDR3aa: CASSLRGADFSGYTF
CDR3nt: TGTGCCAGCAGTTTACGGGGGGCAGACTTTAGTGGCTACACCTTC

j_gene: TRBJ1-1
len: 15
v_gene: TRBV28
abundance: .
d_gene: .
CDR3aa: CASSPPLTTNTEAFF
CDR3nt: TGTGCCAGCAGTCCTCCGTTAACTACGAACACTGAAGCTTTCTTT

j_gene: TRBJ1-2
len: 14
v_gene: TRBV10-3
abundance: once
d_gene: .
CDR3aa: CAISEGQTNYGYTF
CDR3nt: TGTGCCATCAGTGAGGGACAGACAAACTATGGCTACACCTTC

j_gene: TRBJ2-1
len: 15
v_gene: TRBV7-2
abundance: few
d_gene: .
CDR3aa: CASSLARQPHNEQFF
CDR3nt: TGTGCCAGCAGCTTAGCGCGGCAACCTCACAATGAGCAGTTCTTC

j_gene: TRBJ1-1
len: 15
v_gene: TRBV3-1/TRBV3-2
abundance: .
d_gene: .
CDR3aa: CASSPTRLRNTEAFF
CDR3nt: TGTGCCAGCAGCCCGACCCGACTGAGGAACACTGAAGCTTTCTTT

j_gene: TRBJ2-5
len: 14
v_gene: TRBV5-1
abundance: .
d_gene: .
CDR3aa: CASSSGQGGGTQYF
CDR3nt: TGCGCCAGCAGCTCCGGACAGGGAGGGGGGACCCAGTACTTC

j_gene: TRBJ1-1
len: 13
v_gene: TRBV28
abundance: .
d_gene: TRBD1
CDR3aa: CASRMTGSTEAFF
CDR3nt: TGTGCCAGCAGAATGACAGGGTCCACTGAAGCTTTCTTT

j_gene: TRBJ2-2
len: 16
v_gene: TRBV11-2
abundance: few
d_gene: TRBD2
CDR3aa: CASSPVGAGYTGELFF
CDR3nt: TGTGCCAGCAGCCCCGTGGGAGCGGGGTACACCGGGGAGCTGTTTTTT

j_gene: TRBJ2-5
len: 14
v_gene: TRBV6-5
abundance: .
d_gene: .
CDR3aa: CASSLARTQETQYF
CDR3nt: TGTGCCAGCAGCCTCGCCAGGACTCAAGAGACCCAGTACTTC

j_gene: TRBJ1-5
len: 14
v_gene: TRBV28
abundance: .
d_gene: TRBD1
CDR3aa: CASSFRGLDQPQHF
CDR3nt: TGTGCCAGCAGTTTTAGGGGGCTGGATCAGCCCCAGCATTTT

j_gene: TRBJ2-7
len: 13
v_gene: TRBV11-3
abundance: .
d_gene: TRBD1
CDR3aa: CASSLKTGYEQYF
CDR3nt: TGTGCCAGCAGCTTAAAGACAGGGTACGAGCAGTACTTC

j_gene: TRBJ2-7
len: 17
v_gene: TRBV28
abundance: few
d_gene: TRBD2
CDR3aa: CASSTAAGARGLYEQYF
CDR3nt: TGTGCCAGCAGTACTGCGGCGGGAGCGCGAGGTTTGTACGAGCAGTACTTC

j_gene: TRBJ2-1
len: 15
v_gene: TRBV9
abundance: .
d_gene: TRBD2
CDR3aa: CASSAGLAGAREQFF
CDR3nt: TGTGCCAGCAGCGCGGGACTAGCGGGAGCACGGGAGCAGTTCTTC

j_gene: TRBJ2-7
len: 14
v_gene: TRBV5-1
abundance: .
d_gene: TRBD1
CDR3aa: CASTSTGGGYEQYF
CDR3nt: TGCGCCAGCACCTCGACAGGGGGGGGATACGAGCAGTACTTC

j_gene: TRBJ1-1
len: 14
v_gene: TRBV24-1
abundance: .
d_gene: TRBD1
CDR3aa: CATYGTGQIVEAFF
CDR3nt: TGTGCCACCTATGGGACAGGCCAAATTGTTGAAGCTTTCTTT

j_gene: TRBJ2-5
len: 15
v_gene: TRBV7-3
abundance: .
d_gene: .
CDR3aa: CASSLGRVASETQYF
CDR3nt: TGTGCCAGCAGCTTAGGCAGGGTGGCTTCGGAGACCCAGTACTTC

j_gene: TRBJ2-7
len: 13
v_gene: TRBV18
abundance: .
d_gene: TRBD1
CDR3aa: CASSWDRGYEQYF
CDR3nt: TGTGCCAGCTCATGGGACAGGGGGTACGAGCAGTACTTC

j_gene: TRBJ1-1
len: 16
v_gene: TRBV6-5
abundance: .
d_gene: TRBD1
CDR3aa: CASSYAAGGPNTEAFF
CDR3nt: TGTGCCAGCAGTTACGCTGCAGGGGGACCGAACACTGAAGCTTTCTTT

j_gene: TRBJ1-1
len: 14
v_gene: TRBV5-1
abundance: .
d_gene: TRBD1
CDR3aa: CASSSGGGVAEAFF
CDR3nt: TGCGCCAGCAGCTCAGGGGGCGGGGTTGCTGAAGCTTTCTTT

j_gene: TRBJ2-1
len: 17
v_gene: TRBV7-2
abundance: .
d_gene: TRBD2
CDR3aa: CASSLGVLAGVYNEQFF
CDR3nt: TGTGCCAGCAGCTTAGGGGTCCTAGCGGGAGTCTACAATGAGCAGTTCTTC

j_gene: TRBJ2-3
len: 16
v_gene: TRBV9
abundance: .
d_gene: TRBD2
CDR3aa: CASSVALSGGTDTQYF
CDR3nt: TGTGCCAGCAGCGTAGCTCTTTCGGGAGGGACAGATACGCAGTATTTT

j_gene: TRBJ2-3
len: 16
v_gene: TRBV3-1/TRBV3-2
abundance: .
d_gene: TRBD2
CDR3aa: CASSTRGAGVADTQYF
CDR3nt: TGTGCCAGCAGCACCCGGGGTGCGGGAGTAGCAGATACGCAGTATTTT

j_gene: TRBJ1-1
len: 16
v_gene: TRBV5-4
abundance: .
d_gene: .
CDR3aa: CASSLKSQGIVSEAFF
CDR3nt: TGTGCCAGCAGCTTAAAGAGTCAGGGGATAGTGTCTGAAGCTTTCTTT

j_gene: TRBJ1-2
len: 15
v_gene: TRBV5-6
abundance: .
d_gene: TRBD1
CDR3aa: CASIHIRQGNYGYTF
CDR3nt: TGTGCCAGCATACATATTCGACAGGGGAACTATGGCTACACCTTC

j_gene: TRBJ1-3
len: 16
v_gene: TRBV4-2
abundance: .
d_gene: TRBD1
CDR3aa: CASSPSSGQGRNTIYF
CDR3nt: TGTGCCAGCAGCCCCTCCTCGGGACAGGGGAGAAACACCATATATTTT

j_gene: TRBJ2-1
len: 15
v_gene: TRBV6-4
abundance: .
d_gene: TRBD2
CDR3aa: CASSLSAGGYNEQFF
CDR3nt: TGTGCCAGCAGCCTCTCAGCGGGAGGGTACAATGAGCAGTTCTTC

j_gene: TRBJ2-5
len: 19
v_gene: TRBV19
abundance: once
d_gene: TRBD2
CDR3aa: CASSIDRLAGGGVQETQYF
CDR3nt: TGTGCCAGTAGTATAGATCGACTAGCGGGAGGTGGGGTACAAGAGACCCAGTACTTC

j_gene: TRBJ2-1
len: 14
v_gene: TRBV7-9
abundance: .
d_gene: TRBD1
CDR3aa: CASRRGTGGYEQFF
CDR3nt: TGTGCCAGCAGACGGGGGACAGGGGGCTATGAGCAGTTCTTC

j_gene: TRBJ1-2
len: 12
v_gene: TRBV2
abundance: .
d_gene: .
CDR3aa: CASNTWDSGYTF
CDR3nt: TGTGCCAGCAACACTTGGGACTCGGGCTACACCTTC

j_gene: TRBJ2-7
len: 14
v_gene: TRBV6-5
abundance: .
d_gene: .
CDR3aa: CASSRHRSSYEQYF
CDR3nt: TGTGCCAGCAGTCGACACAGGAGCTCCTACGAGCAGTACTTC

j_gene: TRBJ2-3
len: 15
v_gene: TRBV5-1
abundance: .
d_gene: TRBD2
CDR3aa: CASSRTSGSVDTQYF
CDR3nt: TGCGCCAGCAGCCGAACTAGCGGGAGTGTAGATACGCAGTATTTT

j_gene: TRBJ1-5
len: 13
v_gene: TRBV24-1
abundance: .
d_gene: .
CDR3aa: CATSGDSNQPQHF
CDR3nt: TGTGCCACCAGTGGAGATTCTAATCAGCCCCAGCATTTT

j_gene: TRBJ2-3
len: 14
v_gene: TRBV10-3
abundance: .
d_gene: .
CDR3aa: CAISEDLYTDTQYF
CDR3nt: TGTGCCATCAGTGAGGACTTATACACAGATACGCAGTATTTT

j_gene: TRBJ1-2
len: 13
v_gene: TRBV6-5
abundance: few
d_gene: TRBD1
CDR3aa: CASRTGQAYGYTF
CDR3nt: TGTGCCAGCAGGACGGGACAGGCCTATGGCTACACCTTC

j_gene: TRBJ2-1
len: 15
v_gene: TRBV20-1
abundance: many
d_gene: TRBD2
CDR3aa: CSASLPGLDYNEQFF
CDR3nt: TGCAGTGCTAGTTTGCCGGGACTAGACTACAATGAGCAGTTCTTC

j_gene: TRBJ1-6
len: 13
v_gene: TRBV4-1
abundance: .
d_gene: TRBD1
CDR3aa: CASSQGQASPLHF
CDR3nt: TGCGCCAGCAGCCAGGGACAGGCTTCACCCCTCCACTTT

j_gene: TRBJ2-5
len: 15
v_gene: TRBV5-5
abundance: .
d_gene: .
CDR3aa: CASSLGLARKETQYF
CDR3nt: TGTGCCAGCAGCTTGGGTCTAGCGCGTAAAGAGACCCAGTACTTC

j_gene: TRBJ2-3
len: 17
v_gene: TRBV10-2
abundance: .
d_gene: .
CDR3aa: CASTPILDSGGTDTQYF
CDR3nt: TGCGCCAGCACCCCTATCCTTGACAGTGGGGGCACAGATACGCAGTATTTT

j_gene: TRBJ1-3
len: 15
v_gene: TRBV18
abundance: .
d_gene: .
CDR3aa: CASSSEASSGNTIYF
CDR3nt: TGTGCCAGCTCATCTGAGGCGAGCTCTGGAAACACCATATATTTT

j_gene: TRBJ1-1
len: 15
v_gene: TRBV5-1
abundance: .
d_gene: .
CDR3aa: CASSLVGAMNTEAFF
CDR3nt: TGCGCCAGCAGCTTGGTGGGGGCGATGAACACTGAAGCTTTCTTT

j_gene: TRBJ1-5
len: 14
v_gene: TRBV28
abundance: once
d_gene: TRBD1
CDR3aa: CASSPTGSNQPQHF
CDR3nt: TGTGCCAGCAGTCCGACAGGGAGCAATCAGCCCCAGCATTTT

j_gene: TRBJ2-7
len: 15
v_gene: TRBV4-2
abundance: .
d_gene: .
CDR3aa: CASSQNTVPPYEQYF
CDR3nt: TGTGCCAGCAGCCAAAATACGGTGCCCCCCTACGAGCAGTACTTC

j_gene: TRBJ1-5
len: 16
v_gene: TRBV19
abundance: .
d_gene: .
CDR3aa: CASSTTTGRGNQPQHF
CDR3nt: TGTGCCAGTAGTACCACCACGGGCAGAGGGAATCAGCCCCAGCATTTT

j_gene: TRBJ1-3
len: 13
v_gene: TRBV15
abundance: .
d_gene: .
CDR3aa: CATSPNSGNTIYF
CDR3nt: TGTGCCACCAGCCCAAACTCTGGAAACACCATATATTTT